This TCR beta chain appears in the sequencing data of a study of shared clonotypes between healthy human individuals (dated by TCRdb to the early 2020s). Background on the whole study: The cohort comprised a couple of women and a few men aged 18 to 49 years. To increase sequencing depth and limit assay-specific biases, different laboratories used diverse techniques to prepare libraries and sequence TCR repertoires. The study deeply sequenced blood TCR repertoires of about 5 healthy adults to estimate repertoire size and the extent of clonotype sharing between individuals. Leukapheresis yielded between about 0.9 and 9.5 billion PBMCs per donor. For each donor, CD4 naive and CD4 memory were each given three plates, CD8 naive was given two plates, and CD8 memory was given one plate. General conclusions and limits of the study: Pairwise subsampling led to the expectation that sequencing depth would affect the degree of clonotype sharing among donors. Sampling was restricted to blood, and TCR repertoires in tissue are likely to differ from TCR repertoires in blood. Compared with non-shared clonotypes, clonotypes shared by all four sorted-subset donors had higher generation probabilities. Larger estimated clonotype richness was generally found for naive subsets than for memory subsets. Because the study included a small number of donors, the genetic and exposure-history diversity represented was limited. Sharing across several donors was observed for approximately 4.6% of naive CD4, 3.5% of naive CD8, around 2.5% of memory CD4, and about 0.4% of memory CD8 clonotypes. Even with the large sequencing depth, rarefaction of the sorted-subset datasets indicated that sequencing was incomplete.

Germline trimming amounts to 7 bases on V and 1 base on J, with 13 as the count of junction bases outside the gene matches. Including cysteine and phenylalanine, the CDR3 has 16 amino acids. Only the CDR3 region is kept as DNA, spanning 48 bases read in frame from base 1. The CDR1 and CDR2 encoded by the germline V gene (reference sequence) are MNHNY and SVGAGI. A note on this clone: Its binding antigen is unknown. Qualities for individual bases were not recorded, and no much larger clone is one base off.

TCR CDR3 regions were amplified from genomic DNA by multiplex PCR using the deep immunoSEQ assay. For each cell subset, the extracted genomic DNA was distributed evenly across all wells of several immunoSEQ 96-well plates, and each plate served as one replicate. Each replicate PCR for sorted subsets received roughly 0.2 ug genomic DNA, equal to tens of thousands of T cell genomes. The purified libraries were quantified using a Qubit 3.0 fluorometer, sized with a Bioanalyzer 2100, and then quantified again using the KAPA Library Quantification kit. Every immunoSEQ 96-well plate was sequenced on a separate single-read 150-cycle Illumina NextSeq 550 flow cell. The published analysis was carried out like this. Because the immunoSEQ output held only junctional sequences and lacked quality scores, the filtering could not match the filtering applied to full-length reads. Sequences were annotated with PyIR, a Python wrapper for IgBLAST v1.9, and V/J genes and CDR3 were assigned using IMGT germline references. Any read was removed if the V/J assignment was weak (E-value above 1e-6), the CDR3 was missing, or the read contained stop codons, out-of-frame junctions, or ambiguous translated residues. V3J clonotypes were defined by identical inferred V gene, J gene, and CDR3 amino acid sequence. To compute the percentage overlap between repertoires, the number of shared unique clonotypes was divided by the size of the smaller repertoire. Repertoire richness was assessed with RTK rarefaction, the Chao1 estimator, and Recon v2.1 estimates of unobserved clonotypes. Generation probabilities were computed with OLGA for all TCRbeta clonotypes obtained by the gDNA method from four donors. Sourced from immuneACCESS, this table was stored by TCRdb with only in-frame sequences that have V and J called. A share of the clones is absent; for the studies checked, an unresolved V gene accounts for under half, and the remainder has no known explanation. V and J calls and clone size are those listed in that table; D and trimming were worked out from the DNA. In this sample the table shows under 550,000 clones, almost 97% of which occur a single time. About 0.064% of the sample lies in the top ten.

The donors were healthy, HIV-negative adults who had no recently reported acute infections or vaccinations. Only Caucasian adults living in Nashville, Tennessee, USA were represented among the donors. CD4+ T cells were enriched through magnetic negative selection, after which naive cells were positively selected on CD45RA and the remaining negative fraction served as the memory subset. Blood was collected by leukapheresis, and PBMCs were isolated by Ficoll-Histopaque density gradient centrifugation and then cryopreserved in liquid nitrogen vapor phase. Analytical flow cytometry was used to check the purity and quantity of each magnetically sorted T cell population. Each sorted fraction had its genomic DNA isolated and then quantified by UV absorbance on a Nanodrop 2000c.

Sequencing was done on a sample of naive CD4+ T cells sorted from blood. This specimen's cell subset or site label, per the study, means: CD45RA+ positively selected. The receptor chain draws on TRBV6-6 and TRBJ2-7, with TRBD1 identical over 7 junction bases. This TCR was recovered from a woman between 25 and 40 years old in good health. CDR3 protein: CASTHAWAGGSYEQYF. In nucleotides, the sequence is TGTGCCAGCACCCACGCCTGGGCAGGGGGTTCCTACGAGCAGTACTTC.